Listed below are T cell receptor beta chains from one sample, sequenced in a study of shared clonotypes between healthy human individuals. The protocol was immunoSEQ multiplex PCR, while the TCRdb copy is restricted to in-frame clones and leaves out a portion. The table includes fewer than 400,000 clones, roughly 70% detected once. The material sequenced was memory CD4+ T cells sorted from blood. The receptors shown here come from a man aged 25 to 40 in good health. Each CDR3 is given without its conserved first and last residue.

v_call	cdr3_aa
TRBV4-1	ASSQEGFDEQY
TRBV7-9	ASIWTAGANVLT
TRBV2	ASSVPAGRPNTIY
TRBV4-3	ASSVSPGQGAGELF
TRBV27	ASSFWGNTGELF
TRBV4-3	ASSHTGTSVSYTQY
TRBV13	ASSATGVATDTQY
TRBV9	ASSPPLARRTDTQY
TRBV15	ATSSPLAGDTGELF
TRBV10-2	ASRQGANTGELF
TRBV19	ASSTLRGPYEQY
TRBV27	ASRTPWRNEQF
TRBV4-1	ASSQETLNTEAF
TRBV11-3	ASSSHGELF
TRBV7-9	ASSSFTDTQY
TRBV12-5	ASGLAVDRVGYNEQF
TRBV11-2	ASSSRLALYNEQF
TRBV6-1	ASLSSIVGEKLF
TRBV28	ASSATPGPLQETQY
TRBV28	ASSGTVSNQPQH
TRBV7-9	ASSLMGGYNEQF
TRBV5-6	ASSSGLALDTQY
TRBV5-1	ASSLLQGGSYEQY
TRBV29-1	SVAGGLGETQY
TRBV14	ASSHGGLVNYGYT
TRBV6-4	ASSDPDHLGGNTEAF
TRBV29-1	SVTGDSGNTIY
TRBV29-1	SVEARYGYT
TRBV2	ASSEGQGPNYGYT
TRBV5-1	ASSSDRFYNEQF
TRBV10-3	AISGGPLVDEQF
TRBV1	TSTPGQILRQPQH
TRBV11-2	ASSPKTGRSSTDTQY
TRBV9	ASSVDQGKETQY
TRBV7-2	ASSGSANTEAF
TRBV2	ASSEARGMNTEAF
TRBV29-1	SVLGGPNQPQH
TRBV19	ASSIGTGAREKLF
TRBV10-2	ASSEPQRGDAYEQY
TRBV7-8	ASSLTAGGGGEQY
TRBV27	ASSSYRGPNTEAF
TRBV28	ASSTGDLQTETQY
TRBV10-2	ASSPDRGGDQPQH
TRBV19	ASSMLASGTNEQF
TRBV5-1	ASSFFSTGELF
TRBV5-1	ASSLGRDSHSQDTQY
TRBV7-9	ASSLASGMGDTQY
TRBV2	ASLNRGQMGEQY
TRBV9	ASSVGLAGGETQY
TRBV30	AWTKRPGNTIY
TRBV6-6	ASSPPGRMQETQY